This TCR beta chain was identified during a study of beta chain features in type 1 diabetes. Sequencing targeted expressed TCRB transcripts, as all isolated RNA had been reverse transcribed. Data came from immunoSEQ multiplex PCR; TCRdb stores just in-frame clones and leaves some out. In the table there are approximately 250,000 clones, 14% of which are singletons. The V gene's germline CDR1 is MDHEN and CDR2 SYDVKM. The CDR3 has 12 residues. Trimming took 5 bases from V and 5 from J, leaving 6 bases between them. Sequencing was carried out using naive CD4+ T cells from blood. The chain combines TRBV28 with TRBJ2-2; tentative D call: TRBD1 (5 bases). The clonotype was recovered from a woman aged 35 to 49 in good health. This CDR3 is CASSHRTGELFF. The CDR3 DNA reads TGTGCCAGCAGTCACAGGACCGGGGAGCTGTTTTTT.